This section outlines one TCR beta chain sequence together with its context. Its antigen target is currently unknown. Qualities for individual bases were not recorded, and no much larger clone is one base off. The data were taken from a study of OX40 agonist ivuxolimab in advanced cancers. In the study overall: The costimulatory receptor OX40 (CD134) was targeted by ivuxolimab, a fully human IgG2 agonistic monoclonal antibody. Intravenous ivuxolimab was administered to patients every 2 weeks at six dose levels: 0.01, 0.1, 0.3, 1.5, 3 and 10 mg/kg. Of the 50 to 55 dose-escalation patients, hepatocellular carcinoma was present in about 20, melanoma in roughly 15, renal cell carcinoma in 9 and head and neck cancer in 9. In the dose-escalation cohort, approximately 82% of patients were male, and the mean age was approximately 60 years with a range of roughly 23 to 90. Patients were allowed to have had prior anti-PD-1, anti-PD-L1 or anti-CTLA-4 therapy, and more than 35% of the dose-escalation patients had been treated with checkpoint inhibitors. Partial responses were achieved by three dose-escalation patients, of whom one had hepatocellular carcinoma and two had cutaneous melanoma. Peripheral TCRbeta sequencing aimed to test whether ivuxolimab altered TCR sequence diversity and caused clonal T-cell expansion. The paper reports the monotherapy dose-escalation portion (N of about 47 patients) of the phase I ivuxolimab trial. Study-wide conclusions, independent of this receptor: Low levels of normalized T-cell clonal expansion were also shown by some nonresponding patients. After ivuxolimab, more expanded clones were found on average in CD8+ T cells than in CD4+ T cells. Clonal expansion of both CD4+ and CD8+ blood T cells was observed from baseline to week 6 at doses 0.1 to 3.0 mg/kg. Partial responders in the 0.1-3.0 mg/kg groups had among the lowest normalized peripheral clonal expansion, especially among CD8+ T cells. The antigen specificity of the peripheral T cells that underwent clonal expansion was not determined.

CDR1 and CDR2, per the germline V gene, are MDHEN and SYDVKM. Between the V and J ends, shortened by 5 bases and 6 bases respectively, the junction contains 13 bases. Including cysteine and phenylalanine, the CDR3 has 14 amino acids. The read is trimmed to its CDR3 DNA, 42 bases read in frame from base 1. Genomic DNA was extracted from sorted cells for sequencing of the TCRbeta CDR3 region. TCRbeta CDR3 regions were sequenced using the immunoSEQ Assay. Sourced from immuneACCESS, this table was stored by TCRdb with only in-frame sequences that have V and J called. A share of the clones is absent; for the studies checked, an unresolved V gene accounts for under half, and the remainder has no known explanation. The sample table lists 30,000 or so clones, approximately 86% of them with a count of one. The top ten clones comprise roughly 19% of the sample. The trial excluded patients who had a history of autoimmune disease or were on systemic immunosuppression. Peripheral blood for TCR sequencing was collected from all dose cohorts at baseline, on cycle 4 day 1, and on cycle 7 day 1. Samples came from an open-label, multicenter, first-in-human phase I dose-escalation trial of ivuxolimab. Adults with locally advanced or metastatic head and neck squamous cell, hepatocellular, melanoma or renal cell carcinoma were enrolled in the trial. Before TCR sequencing, CD4+ T cells and CD8+ T cells from peripheral blood were sorted into separate populations.

The origin of this receptor is an adult with an advanced solid tumor such as melanoma, head and neck, liver or kidney cancer. Here the sequenced sample was CD4+ or CD8+ T cells sorted from blood, taken in a trial of the OX40 agonist ivuxolimab. The chain is made from TRBV28 and TRBJ1-4, with the D gene uncertain. Read as DNA, the sequence is TGTGCCAGCAGTCCCCTCGGCCGGGATGAAAAACTGTTTTTT. Its protein product is CASSPLGRDEKLFF.